This T cell receptor beta chain was recorded in a study of T cell changes during pregnancy in multiple sclerosis. Profiling relied on immunoSEQ multiplex PCR, and the TCRdb table lists in-frame clones only, not all of them. The table has 49,000 or so clones, 80% to 95% seen once. CDR3 length: 13 amino acids. Trimming removed 2 bases at V and 6 bases at J, with 12 bases between. The germline gives CDR1 SGHNT, CDR2 YYREEE (reference sequence). The V and J genes are TRBV5-4 and TRBJ2-7; D might be TRBD1 (6 bases). The TCR comes from a female donor with multiple sclerosis, enrolled in a pregnancy study. The sample was peripheral blood, taken in the third trimester of pregnancy. CDR3 bases: TGTGCCAGCAGCTTCGGACAGCCGGGCGAGCAGTACTTC. Protein product: CASSFGQPGEQYF.